This TCR beta chain appears in the sequencing data of a study of CD8 T cells in Susac syndrome. Overall study findings and caveats: As the study acknowledged, the number of individuals who were part of its TCR sequencing and HLA analysis was relatively small.

On this clonotype itself: Its target is not known.

CD8+ and CD4+ T cells circulating in blood were sequenced for TCR beta. CD8+ and CD4+ T cells were negatively isolated; TEMRA cells were FACS-enriched. Random-hexamer reverse transcription was applied to roughly 0.45 to 1 ug RNA. Amplification of TCR beta CDR3 across 54 Vbeta and 13 Jbeta was performed with immunoSEQ multiplex PCR. Each CDR3 protein gets one entry after TCRdb re-called the immunoSEQ multiplex PCR reads with MiXCR. The sample lists about 200,000 distinct CDR3 sequences; around nine tenths were seen once. The CDR3 runs 18 residues. V gave up 3 bases and J gave up 7 bases; unmatched junction bases: 16. Germline V gene sequence: CDR1 SGDLS, CDR2 YYNGEE.

The receptor was derived from a human donor with multiple sclerosis. This chain connects TRBV9 to TRBJ2-2; 9 nucleotides line up with TRBD2. The sequenced material came from CD8+ T cells from PBMCs. The CDR3 DNA reads TGTGCCAGCAGCGGTATGAGTTCGGCTAGCGGGAAGGGCGGGGAGCTGTTTTTT. Translated: CASSGMSSASGKGGELFF.